These 20 T cell receptor beta chains came from one sample sequenced in a study of control samples from healthy donors and cancer patients. Clones were read by immunoSEQ multiplex PCR, and TCRdb kept only the in-frame ones, dropping some. This sample has about 80,000 clones, with roughly nine tenths found just once. Sequencing input: blood. Source of these receptors: a middle-aged man in good health.

A note on this clone: One junction end does not reproduce the germline sequence, and a read error may be involved. The gene calls are TRBV13 and TRBJ2-1; 9 positions agree with TRBD2. Germline V lookup: CDR1 PRHDT, CDR2 FYEKMQ (reference sequence). The CDR3 runs to 16 residues. The CDR3 loop reads CASTLSGGLSYSEQFF. The CDR3 DNA reads as TGTGCCAGCACCCTTAGCGGGGGCCTATCCTACAGTGAGCAGTTCTTC.

The chain joins TRBV6-4 to TRBJ2-1; D possibly uses TRBD1 or TRBD2 (5 bases each). Germline loops: CDR1 MRHNA, CDR2 SNTAGT. The CDR3 length is 16 residues. Trimming shortened V by 3 bases and J by 12 bases, and 24 bases separated the two germline ends. The DNA of the CDR3 is TGTGCCAGCAGTGAATTTAGTCAGGGTGGATCCGGAGGGCAGTTCTTC. Its protein is CASSEFSQGGSGGQFF.

This chain connects TRBV6-5 to TRBJ2-7; 10 bases agree with TRBD1. Trimming at V came to 6 bases and at J to 4 bases, leaving 9 bases not matched to a gene. In germline, CDR1 is MNHEY, CDR2 SVGAGI. The CDR3 contains 15 residues. CDR3 DNA: TGTGCCAGCAGGATGGCCGACAGGGGGCTATACGAGCAGTACTTC. It specifies CASRMADRGLYEQYF.

This clone was recorded once. The chain joins TRBV7-9 to TRBJ2-3; TRBD1 aligns across 9 bases. V gave up 5 bases and J gave up 4 bases; unmatched junction bases: 10. In germline, CDR1 is SEHNR, CDR2 FQNEAQ (reference sequence). The CDR3 consists of 16 residues. The DNA of the CDR3 is TGTGCCAGCAGCCCAGAGGGGACAGGGAGGGCAGATACGCAGTATTTT. Its translation is CASSPEGTGRADTQYF.

The chain has TRBV7-2 and TRBJ1-2, with 7 bases fitting TRBD1. V gave up 2 bases and J gave up 8 bases; unmatched junction bases: 5. The germline gives CDR1 SGHTA, CDR2 FQGNSA. The CDR3 is 13 amino acids. This chain's CDR3 is CASSLTGEGGYTF. The DNA of the CDR3 is TGTGCCAGCAGCTTAACAGGGGAGGGCGGCTACACCTTC.

The chain combines TRBV19 with TRBJ2-4; 7 nucleotides align to TRBD1. This CDR3 spans 17 amino acids. Germline CDR1 LNHDA, CDR2 SQIVND (reference sequence). The V and J ends lost 9 bases and 0 bases, in that order; junction bases with no gene match: 14. The CDR3 DNA follows: TGTGCCAGCAGATCACTACAGGGGACCCTAGCCAAAAACATTCAGTACTTC. Its translation: CASRSLQGTLAKNIQYF.

The rearrangement links TRBV29-1 to TRBJ2-7; 9 bases are a match to TRBD1. The trim removed 4 bases at V and 3 bases at J, leaving 13 bases unmatched. There are 16 residues in the CDR3. Germline V lookup: CDR1 SQVTM, CDR2 ANQGSEA. CDR3 in DNA: TGCAGCGTTGTAGGGGACAGGGCCAGTAAGTACTACGAGCAGTACTTC. It encodes CSVVGDRASKYYEQYF.

The gene calls are TRBV3-1 (or the pseudogene TRBV3-2) and TRBJ1-4, with a weak D call TRBD1 (5 bases). CDR1 is LGHDT, CDR2 YNNKEL, per germline (reference sequence). The CDR3 runs 13 residues. Trimming left V 6 bases short and J 4 bases short, with 9 bases between. The CDR3 here is CASRGTDNEKLFF. The CDR3 coding sequence is TGTGCCAGCAGGGGGACTGATAATGAAAAACTGTTTTTT.

The V gene is TRBV18, the J gene TRBJ1-6; D may be TRBD1 (6 bases). Trimming stripped 6 bases from V and 7 bases from J, with 16 bases between. Germline loops: CDR1 KGHSH, CDR2 LQKENI. The CDR3 has 15 residues. CDR3 sequence reads: CASSPLQGGNSPLHF. In nucleotides, the CDR3 is TGTGCCAGCTCCCCGTTACAGGGAGGAAATTCACCCCTCCACTTT.

The J gene is TRBJ1-1, the V gene TRBV18, with TRBD1 as a possible D gene (6 bases). Germline CDR1 KGHSH, CDR2 LQKENI. V dropped 0 bases and J dropped 1 base, with 9 bases sitting between them. The CDR3 loop spans 15 amino acids. CDR3 sequence: CASSPPAGANTEAFF. The CDR3 coding sequence is TGTGCCAGCTCACCACCGGCAGGGGCGAACACTGAAGCTTTCTTT.

This clone was recorded only once. The chain uses TRBV11-2 and TRBJ2-5; TRBD2 matches at 7 bases. V was pared by 0 bases and J by 5 bases, with 3 bases of the junction left unmatched. The CDR3 runs 14 residues. Germline CDR1 and CDR2: SGHAT and FQNNGV. CDR3 residues: CASSLEAGLETQYF. DNA for the CDR3: TGTGCCAGCAGCTTAGAAGCGGGGCTGGAGACCCAGTACTTC.

J is TRBJ2-5 and V is TRBV14, with TRBD2 as a possible D gene (7 bases). The CDR3 runs to 14 residues. Germline V gene data show CDR1 as SGHDN and CDR2 as FVKESK. Trimming shortened V by 2 bases and J by 5 bases, and 12 bases separated the two germline ends. The CDR3 bases are TGTGCCAGCAGCCAACCCGCGGGGGCGGAGACCCAGTACTTC. It specifies CASSQPAGAETQYF. Full variable domain (outside the CDR3, taken from reference TRBV14 and TRBJ2-5): EAGVTQFPSHSVIEKGQTVTLRCDPISGHDNLYWYRRVMGKEIKFLLHFVKESKQDESGMPNNRFLAERTGGTYSTLKVQPAELEDSGVYFCASSQPAGAETQYFGPGTRLLVL.

This chain connects TRBV11-2 to TRBJ1-1, with D perhaps TRBD1 (5 bases). The germline gives CDR1 SGHAT, CDR2 FQNNGV. The CDR3 runs to 18 residues. The V end was cut by 0 bases, the J end by 5 bases, with 22 bases between. CDR3 sequence: CASSLDLARGARHTEAFF. In DNA form, the CDR3 reads TGTGCCAGCAGCTTAGATCTAGCGAGGGGCGCGCGTCATACTGAAGCTTTCTTT. The whole variable domain, remainder taken from reference TRBV11-2 and TRBJ1-1, is EAGVAQSPRYKIIEKRQSVAFWCNPISGHATLYWYQQILGQGPKLLIQFQNNGVVDDSQLPKDRFSAERLKGVDSTLKIQPAKLEDSAVYLCASSLDLARGARHTEAFFGQGTRLTVV.

Details on this clone: Mismatch with germline at one junction end may stem from a read error. The chain has TRBV7-7 and TRBJ2-1; possibly TRBD2 for D (5 bases). Germline CDR1 is SSHAT and CDR2 is FNYEAQ (reference sequence). The CDR3 spans 14 residues. The CDR3 nucleotides are TGTGCTAGCAGCTTAGCCGGGAAATACAATGAGCAGTTCTTC. It translates to CASSLAGKYNEQFF.

The CDR3 spells CASSVGTKDPYGYTF. CDR3 nucleotide sequence: TGTGCCAGCAGCGTAGGGACAAAGGACCCCTATGGCTACACCTTC. The chain links TRBV9 to TRBJ1-2, with a tentative D call TRBD1 (5 bases). The V gene lost 0 bases and the J gene lost 4 bases, with 13 bases spanning the gap. CDR3 length: 15 residues. Germline CDR1 is SGDLS and CDR2 is YYNGEE.

The chain uses TRBV9 and TRBJ1-6; no definite D call. V was cut by 0 bases and J by 4 bases, with 5 bases left in between. Germline V gene data show CDR1 as SGDLS and CDR2 as YYNGEE. CDR3 length equals 14 residues. CDR3 sequence reads: CASSVEQYNSPLHF. The CDR3 DNA sequence: TGTGCCAGCAGCGTAGAACAATATAATTCACCCCTCCACTTT.

The CDR3 spells CASSHQDSYNSPLHF. The CDR3 nucleotides read TGTGCCAGCAGTCATCAGGACAGCTATAATTCACCCCTCCACTTT. This rearrangement joins TRBV6-6 to TRBJ1-6, with D possibly matching TRBD1 (6 bases). The V gene's germline CDR1 is MNHNY and CDR2 SVGAGI (reference sequence). V dropped 5 bases and J dropped 3 bases, with 11 bases sitting between them. The CDR3 length is 15 residues.

The rearrangement links TRBV3-1 (or the pseudogene TRBV3-2) to TRBJ1-2; D is unresolved. V was shortened by 0 bases and J by 7 bases, with 9 bases between the two germline ends. CDR1 is LGHDT and CDR2 is YNNKEL in the germline V gene (reference sequence). The CDR3 has 13 amino acids. The CDR3 bases are TGTGCCAGCAGCCAAGATGGCCGCGGTGGCTACACCTTC. Protein sequence: CASSQDGRGGYTF.

The chain couples TRBV6-4 to TRBJ2-3; 12 nucleotides align to TRBD2. The CDR3 consists of 18 residues. CDR1 MRHNA and CDR2 SNTAGT come from the germline V gene. J was trimmed by 3 bases and V by 5 bases; bases with no gene match: 12. CDR3 amino acids: CASSPVPMTSGGTDTQYF. The CDR3 nucleotides are TGTGCCAGCAGTCCCGTCCCCATGACTAGCGGGGGAACAGATACGCAGTATTTT.

The chain carries TRBV6-2 or TRBV6-3 and TRBJ2-7, with 7 bases aligning to TRBD1. Germline trimming cut 0 bases from V and 8 bases from J; bases unmatched to any gene: 13. The CDR3 loop spans 16 amino acids. Germline V lookup: CDR1 MNHEY, CDR2 SVGEGT. The CDR3 loop is CASSYSGTTTGTKQYF. The CDR3 DNA follows: TGTGCCAGCAGTTACTCGGGGACAACGACAGGGACGAAGCAGTACTTC.